The present T cell receptor beta chain was sequenced within a study of Ad26.COV2.S vaccination and SARS-CoV-2 variants. In germline, CDR1 is WSHSY, CDR2 SAAADI. The CDR3 sequence is 16 residues long. V gave up 3 bases and J gave up 2 bases, with 14 bases separating them. Method: immunoSEQ multiplex PCR; TCRdb's copy keeps in-frame clones and lacks some. The table has 360,000 or so clones, around 87% seen once. Documented treatment: around 19 received Ad26.COV2.S at low or high dose, single or two shots; roughly five received placebo; per-sample allocation not given. Each sample was drawn 63 days after the first injection (of vaccine or placebo).

The TCR originated in a person between 18 and 65 years old who received the Ad26.COV2.S COVID-19 vaccine or a placebo. Sequenced material: peripheral blood, taken in a trial of Ad26.COV2.S vaccine versus placebo. The chain links TRBV10-2 to TRBJ1-5; D not certain. Here the CDR3 DNA reads TGCGCCAGCAGTGACGGTCTGTCTTTCGGCAATCAGCCCCAGCATTTT. Its protein product is CASSDGLSFGNQPQHF.